These T cell receptor beta chains were read from a single sample in a study of T-cell reconstitution after alpha-beta-depleted transplantation in children. TCRdb called the PCR reads again in MiXCR, with one record for every CDR3 protein. The sample carries 250,000 to 300,000 distinct CDR3 sequences, under 14% recorded once. Here the sequenced sample was peripheral blood, taken 180 days after TCRalphabeta/CD19-depleted stem cell transplant. The receptors were gathered from a male patient aged 2-15 years who had a stem cell transplant for chronic granulomatous disease, so the T cells may come from the graft donor. CDR3s leave out the opening cysteine and the closing phenylalanine or tryptophan.

j_gene | v_gene | CDR3aa
TRBJ2-7 | TRBV7-9 | ASSFFGGSLSEQY
TRBJ2-2 | TRBV9 | ASSVGGGDTGELF
TRBJ2-3 | TRBV6-2/TRBV6-3 | ASSYPRLAGTTDTQY
TRBJ2-3 | TRBV5-6 | ASSFGGFTDTQY
TRBJ1-2 | TRBV12-3/TRBV12-4 | ASSSAGLGYT
TRBJ2-1 | TRBV21-1 | ASSKGGPALFIDNEQF
TRBJ2-7 | TRBV30 | AWSVGGAPYEQY
TRBJ2-3 | TRBV3-1 | ASSRYARLAGGPYTQY
TRBJ2-3 | TRBV7-3 | ASSHILTDTQY
TRBJ2-2 | TRBV18 | ASSPQTGGNTGELF
TRBJ2-5 | TRBV7-9 | ASSLDSLAGSRETQY
TRBJ2-5 | TRBV20-1 | SARRRESHQETQY
TRBJ1-1 | TRBV27 | ASSLSLQYTEAF
TRBJ2-5 | TRBV2 | ARRPGGGGDHQETQY
TRBJ2-7 | TRBV29-1 | SVMTGYVYEQY
TRBJ2-7 | TRBV20-1 | SARTPASYEQY
TRBJ2-5 | TRBV28 | ASRGANIETQY
TRBJ2-1 | TRBV7-6 | ASSLAGAGVRNEQF